This T cell receptor (beta chain) was identified during a study of lymphopenia after photon versus proton radiotherapy. On this clone itself: No antigen is known for it.

Losses at the gene ends were 5 bases for V and 7 bases for J; bases not matched to a gene: 9. CDR1 is MNHNS and CDR2 is SASEGT in the germline V gene. This CDR3 is built from 15 residues. The repertoire was sequenced with immunoSEQ multiplex PCR; TCRdb's copy has only in-frame clones and lacks some. The sample carries about 30,000 clones, 90% to 95% recorded once. Regarding the study as a whole: Photon-treated patients lost naive T cells and TCR diversity; proton-treated stayed stable. Survival link was tested only in deceased patients; proton benefit remains a possibility. Oligoclonal CD8+ Temra expansion after nadir drove photon patients' diversity drop.

The source material was peripheral blood, sampled from a patient treated with photon-based radiotherapy. This rearrangement joins TRBV6-1 to TRBJ2-4; 9 bases agree with TRBD2. The origin of this receptor is a woman in her forties or fifties with cholangiocarcinoma. For the CDR3, the DNA is TGTGCCAGCAGTTCGGCGGGGGGGGACTGGAACATTCAGTACTTC. It is translated as CASSSAGGDWNIQYF.